These T cell receptor beta chains were read from a single sample in a study of T cell changes during pregnancy in multiple sclerosis. The protocol was immunoSEQ multiplex PCR, while the TCRdb copy is restricted to in-frame clones and leaves out a portion. The sample lists about 56,000 clones, under 95% occurring once. The sequencing here drew on CD4+ T cells from peripheral blood mononuclear cells, taken in the second trimester of pregnancy. The receptor source for this set is a female donor with multiple sclerosis, enrolled in a pregnancy study. CDR3s include the opening cysteine and the closing phenylalanine or tryptophan. The order of the fields is J gene, V gene, clone size, D gene, CDR3 DNA, CDR3 protein. A D gene is named only where the DNA matches it firmly. For some rows the clone size is stated as once, few or many, or as a class when expanded; others skip it.

j_call: TRBJ1-4
v_call: TRBV7-2
clone_size: NA
d_call: NA
cdr3_nt: TGTGCCAGCAGGCGGAGTGGTGAAAAACTGTTTTTT
cdr3_aa: CASRRSGEKLFF

j_call: TRBJ2-5
v_call: TRBV15
clone_size: NA
d_call: TRBD1
cdr3_nt: TGTGCCACCAGCAGACGGACAGGGGGCATTGAGACCCAGTACTTC
cdr3_aa: CATSRRTGGIETQYF

j_call: TRBJ2-3
v_call: TRBV6-4
clone_size: NA
d_call: TRBD2
cdr3_nt: TGTGCCAGCTCCCAGACTAGCGGAAGCACAGATACGCAGTATTTT
cdr3_aa: CASSQTSGSTDTQYF

j_call: TRBJ1-5
v_call: TRBV10-3
clone_size: once
d_call: TRBD1
cdr3_nt: TGTGCCATCAGTGGGCCGGACAGGGGGAATCAGCCCCAGCATTTT
cdr3_aa: CAISGPDRGNQPQHF

j_call: TRBJ1-3
v_call: TRBV2
clone_size: once
d_call: NA
cdr3_nt: TGTGCCAGCAGTGTCCCGACAGGTTCTGGAAACACCATATATTTT
cdr3_aa: CASSVPTGSGNTIYF

j_call: TRBJ2-2
v_call: TRBV7-3
clone_size: NA
d_call: NA
cdr3_nt: TGTGCCAGCAGCTTATATGGGGGCAGGACCGGGGAGCTGTTTTTT
cdr3_aa: CASSLYGGRTGELFF

j_call: TRBJ1-1
v_call: TRBV18
clone_size: NA
d_call: TRBD1
cdr3_nt: TGTGCCAGCACTCTACGAGGGGGCCCCGAAGCTTTCTTT
cdr3_aa: CASTLRGGPEAFF

j_call: TRBJ1-5
v_call: TRBV28
clone_size: NA
d_call: TRBD1
cdr3_nt: TGTGCCAGCAGAACCGGGACAGACAATCAGCCCCAGCATTTT
cdr3_aa: CASRTGTDNQPQHF

j_call: TRBJ2-3
v_call: TRBV7-2
clone_size: once
d_call: NA
cdr3_nt: TGTGCCAGCAGCTTAGTTGGGCGGGGAGATACGCAGTATTTT
cdr3_aa: CASSLVGRGDTQYF

j_call: TRBJ2-1
v_call: TRBV14
clone_size: NA
d_call: TRBD2
cdr3_nt: TGTGCCAGCAGCCGTCTGACTAGCGGGGGGGCTCGGGAGCAGTTCTTC
cdr3_aa: CASSRLTSGGAREQFF

j_call: TRBJ2-1
v_call: TRBV7-2
clone_size: NA
d_call: TRBD2
cdr3_nt: TGTGCCAGCAGCTTAGTTACGGGCCTAGCGGGGGGGCCCAATGAGCAGTTCTTC
cdr3_aa: CASSLVTGLAGGPNEQFF

j_call: TRBJ2-7
v_call: TRBV5-1
clone_size: NA
d_call: NA
cdr3_nt: TGCGCCAGCAGCTTGGGGGGCGCAGGGGAGCAGTACTTC
cdr3_aa: CASSLGGAGEQYF

j_call: TRBJ2-2
v_call: TRBV4-2
clone_size: once
d_call: TRBD1
cdr3_nt: TGTGCCAGCAGCCAAGCCTCAGGGGGGAACACCGGGGAGCTGTTTTTT
cdr3_aa: CASSQASGGNTGELFF

j_call: TRBJ1-1
v_call: TRBV28
clone_size: NA
d_call: NA
cdr3_nt: TGTGCCAGCAGTTTGGAGCGCCGTGAAGCTTTCTTT
cdr3_aa: CASSLERREAFF

j_call: TRBJ2-3
v_call: TRBV11-2
clone_size: NA
d_call: TRBD1
cdr3_nt: TGTGCCAGCAGCATTCGTAGGGGGCTCGGAACAGATACGCAGTATTTT
cdr3_aa: CASSIRRGLGTDTQYF

j_call: TRBJ2-5
v_call: TRBV18
clone_size: NA
d_call: TRBD2
cdr3_nt: TGTGCCAGCTCTCGGAGCGGGAGCCAAGAGACCCAGTACTTC
cdr3_aa: CASSRSGSQETQYF

j_call: TRBJ1-1
v_call: TRBV27
clone_size: NA
d_call: NA
cdr3_nt: TGTGCCAGCAGTTCCACGACGGGGTTCGAAGCTTTCTTT
cdr3_aa: CASSSTTGFEAFF

j_call: TRBJ1-5
v_call: TRBV2
clone_size: NA
d_call: NA
cdr3_nt: TGTGCCAGCAGCCCCGGAACGGGGGGCAATCAGCCCCAGCATTTT
cdr3_aa: CASSPGTGGNQPQHF

j_call: TRBJ2-1
v_call: TRBV7-8
clone_size: NA
d_call: NA
cdr3_nt: TGTGCCAGCAGCCACGGGGTTGAACAGGAGCAGTTCTTC
cdr3_aa: CASSHGVEQEQFF

j_call: TRBJ2-1
v_call: TRBV11-2
clone_size: NA
d_call: TRBD2
cdr3_nt: TGTGCCAGCAGGCTAGCGGGAGGAATCAACAATGAGCAGTTCTTC
cdr3_aa: CASRLAGGINNEQFF

j_call: TRBJ1-3
v_call: TRBV5-1
clone_size: once
d_call: TRBD1
cdr3_nt: TGCGCCAGCAGCCCCGGACAGGTTGCTGGAAACACCATATATTTT
cdr3_aa: CASSPGQVAGNTIYF

j_call: TRBJ1-4
v_call: TRBV18
clone_size: NA
d_call: NA
cdr3_nt: TGTGCCAGCTCAAGAGGAACTGTTCGATCTGGAAATGAAAAACTGTTTTTT
cdr3_aa: CASSRGTVRSGNEKLFF

j_call: TRBJ1-1
v_call: TRBV7-8
clone_size: NA
d_call: TRBD1
cdr3_nt: TGTGCCAGCAGCTTAGTACCAGCGGACAGGAATTTT
cdr3_aa: CASSLVPADRNF